This T cell receptor beta chain originates from a study of blood T cell repertoires in COVID-19. Germline CDR1 is LGHDT and CDR2 is YNNKEL (reference sequence). V lost 4 bases and J lost 7, with 14 bases in between. This CDR3 is built from 14 residues. Only in-frame clones appear in the TCRdb table, and some are missing; sequencing was by immunoSEQ multiplex PCR. The sample contains roughly 300,000 clones, 80% to 95% of which appear only once. The rearrangement joins TRBV3-1 (or the pseudogene TRBV3-2) to TRBJ1-5, with no clear D. Sequenced material: PBMCs or T cells enriched from blood (not recorded which). The receptor was derived from a young woman who had recovered from COVID-19. CDR3 nucleotide sequence: TGTGCCAGCAGCCGCGGAGGAGGACGACAGCCCCAGCATTTT. Translating gives CASSRGGGRQPQHF.